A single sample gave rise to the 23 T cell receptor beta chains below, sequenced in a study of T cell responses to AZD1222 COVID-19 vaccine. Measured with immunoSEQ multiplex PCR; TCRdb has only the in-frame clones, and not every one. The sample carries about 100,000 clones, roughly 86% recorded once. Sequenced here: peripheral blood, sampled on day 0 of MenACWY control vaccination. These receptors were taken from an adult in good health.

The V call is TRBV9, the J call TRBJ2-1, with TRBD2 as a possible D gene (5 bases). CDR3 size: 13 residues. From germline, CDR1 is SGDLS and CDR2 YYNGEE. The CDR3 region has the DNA TGTGACTGGGAGTTTGGAATCTTCGATGAGCAGTTCTTC. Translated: CDWEFGIFDEQFF.

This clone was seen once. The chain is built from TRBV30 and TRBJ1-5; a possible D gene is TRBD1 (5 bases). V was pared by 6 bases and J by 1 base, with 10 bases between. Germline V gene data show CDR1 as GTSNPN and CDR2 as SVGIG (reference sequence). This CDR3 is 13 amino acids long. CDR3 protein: CACRRDSNQPQHF. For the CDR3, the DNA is TGTGCCTGTCGACGGGACAGCAATCAGCCCCAGCATTTT.

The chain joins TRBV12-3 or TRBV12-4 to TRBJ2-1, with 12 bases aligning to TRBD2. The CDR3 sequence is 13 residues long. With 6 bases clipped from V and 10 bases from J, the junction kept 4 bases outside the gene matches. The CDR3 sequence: CASRTSGSGEQFF. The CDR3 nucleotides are TGTGCCAGCAGGACTAGCGGGAGTGGGGAGCAGTTCTTC.

DNA of the CDR3: TGTGCCAGCTCTCTCGGACAGGGGGCGGGCTATGGCTACACCTTC. Translated: CASSLGQGAGYGYTF. This chain joins TRBV18 and TRBJ1-2; 11 bases fit TRBD1. The CDR3 extends over 15 amino acids. V trimming: 6 bases; J trimming: 4 bases; junction bases outside the gene matches: 7. Per germline, CDR1 KGHSH and CDR2 LQKENI.

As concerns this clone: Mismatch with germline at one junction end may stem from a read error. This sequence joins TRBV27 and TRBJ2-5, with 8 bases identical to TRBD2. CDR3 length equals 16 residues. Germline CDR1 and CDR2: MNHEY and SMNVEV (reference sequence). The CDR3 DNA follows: TGTGCCAGCTGTTTAGACGTCGGGGGGGCAGGGGAGACCCAGTACTTC. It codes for CASCLDVGGAGETQYF.

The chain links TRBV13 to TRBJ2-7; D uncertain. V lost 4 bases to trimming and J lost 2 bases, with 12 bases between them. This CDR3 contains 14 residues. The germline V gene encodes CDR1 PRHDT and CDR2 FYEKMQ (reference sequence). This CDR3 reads CASSSATVTYEQYF. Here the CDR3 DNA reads TGTGCCAGCAGCTCCGCGACTGTCACCTACGAGCAGTACTTC.

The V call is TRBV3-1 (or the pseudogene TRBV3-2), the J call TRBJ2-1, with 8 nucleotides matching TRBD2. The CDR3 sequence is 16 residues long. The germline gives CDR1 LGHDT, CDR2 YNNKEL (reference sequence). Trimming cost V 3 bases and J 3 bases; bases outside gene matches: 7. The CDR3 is CASSQPLAGYYNEQFF. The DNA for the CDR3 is TGTGCCAGCAGCCAGCCGCTAGCGGGTTACTACAATGAGCAGTTCTTC.

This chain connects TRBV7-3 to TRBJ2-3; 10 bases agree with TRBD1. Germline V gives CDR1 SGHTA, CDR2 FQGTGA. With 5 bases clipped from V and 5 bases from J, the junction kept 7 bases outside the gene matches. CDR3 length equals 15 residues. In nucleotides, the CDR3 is TGTGCCAGCAGCGCCTCGGGACAGGGGATAGATACGCAGTATTTT. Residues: CASSASGQGIDTQYF.

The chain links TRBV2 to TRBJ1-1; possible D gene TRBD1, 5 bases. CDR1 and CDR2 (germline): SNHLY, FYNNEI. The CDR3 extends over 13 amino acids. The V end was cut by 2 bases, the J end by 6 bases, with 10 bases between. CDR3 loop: CASSEQGRSEAFF. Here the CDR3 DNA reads TGTGCCAGCAGTGAACAGGGTCGATCTGAAGCTTTCTTT.

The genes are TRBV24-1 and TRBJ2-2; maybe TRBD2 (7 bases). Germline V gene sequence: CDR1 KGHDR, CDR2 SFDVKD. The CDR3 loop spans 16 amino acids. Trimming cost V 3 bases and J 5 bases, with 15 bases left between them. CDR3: CATSDGRGARTGELFF. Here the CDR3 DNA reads TGTGCCACCAGTGATGGGAGGGGGGCCCGAACCGGGGAGCTGTTTTTT.

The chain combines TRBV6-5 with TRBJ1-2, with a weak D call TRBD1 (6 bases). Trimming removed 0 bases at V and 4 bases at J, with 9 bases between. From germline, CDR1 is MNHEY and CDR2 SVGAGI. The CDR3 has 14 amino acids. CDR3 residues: CASSYSTRGYGYTF. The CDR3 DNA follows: TGTGCCAGCAGTTACTCGACCAGGGGCTATGGCTACACCTTC.

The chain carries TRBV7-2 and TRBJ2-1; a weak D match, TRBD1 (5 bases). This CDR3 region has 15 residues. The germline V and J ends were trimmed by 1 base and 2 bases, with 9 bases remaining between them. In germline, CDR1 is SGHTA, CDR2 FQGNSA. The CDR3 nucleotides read TGTGCCAGCAGCTTAGAGGGGTGGGCCTACAATGAGCAGTTCTTC. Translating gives CASSLEGWAYNEQFF.

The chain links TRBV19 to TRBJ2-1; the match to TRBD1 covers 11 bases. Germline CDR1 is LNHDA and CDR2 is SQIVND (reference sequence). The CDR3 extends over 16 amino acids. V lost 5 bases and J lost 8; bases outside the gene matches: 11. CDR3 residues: CASSVRPGQGAHEQFF. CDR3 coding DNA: TGTGCCAGTAGTGTCAGGCCAGGACAGGGGGCACATGAGCAGTTCTTC.

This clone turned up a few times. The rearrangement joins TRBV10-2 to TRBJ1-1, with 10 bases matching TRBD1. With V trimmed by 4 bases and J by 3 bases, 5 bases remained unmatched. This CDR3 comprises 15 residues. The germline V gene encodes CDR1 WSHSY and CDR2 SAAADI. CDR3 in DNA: TGCGCCAGCAGTGTAGAGGGACAGGGGCACACTGAAGCTTTCTTT. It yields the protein CASSVEGQGHTEAFF.

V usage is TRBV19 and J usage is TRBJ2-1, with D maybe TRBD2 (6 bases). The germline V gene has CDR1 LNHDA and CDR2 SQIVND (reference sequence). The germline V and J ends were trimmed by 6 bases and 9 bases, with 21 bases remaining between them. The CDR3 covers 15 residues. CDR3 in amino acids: CASSPIWGEIGEQFF. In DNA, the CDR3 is TGTGCCAGTAGCCCAATCTGGGGGGAGATCGGTGAGCAGTTCTTC.

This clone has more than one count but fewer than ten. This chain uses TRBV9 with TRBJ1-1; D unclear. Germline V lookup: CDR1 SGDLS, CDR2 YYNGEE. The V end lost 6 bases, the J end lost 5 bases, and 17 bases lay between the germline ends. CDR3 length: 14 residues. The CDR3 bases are TGTGCCAGCACCCCTTCGGGGAGGGCAACTGAAGCTTTCTTT. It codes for CASTPSGRATEAFF.

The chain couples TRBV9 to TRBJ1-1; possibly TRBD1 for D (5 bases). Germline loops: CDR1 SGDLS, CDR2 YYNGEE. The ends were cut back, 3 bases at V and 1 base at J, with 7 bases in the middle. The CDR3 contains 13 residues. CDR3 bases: TGTGCCAGCAGCGGGGGCAAGAACACTGAAGCTTTCTTT. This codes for CASSGGKNTEAFF.

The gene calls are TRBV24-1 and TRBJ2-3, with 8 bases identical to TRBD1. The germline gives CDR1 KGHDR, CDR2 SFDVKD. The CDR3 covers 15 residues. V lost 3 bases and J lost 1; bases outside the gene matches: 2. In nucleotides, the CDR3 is TGTGCCACCAGTGATATGGGACAGGGCACAGATACGCAGTATTTT. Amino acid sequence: CATSDMGQGTDTQYF.

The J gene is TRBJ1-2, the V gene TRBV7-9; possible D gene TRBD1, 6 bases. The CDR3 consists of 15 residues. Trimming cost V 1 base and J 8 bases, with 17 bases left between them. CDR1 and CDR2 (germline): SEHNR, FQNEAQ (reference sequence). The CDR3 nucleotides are TGTGCCAGCAGCTTAGAGGGAGACAGGAGGGGCGGCTACACCTTC. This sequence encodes CASSLEGDRRGGYTF.

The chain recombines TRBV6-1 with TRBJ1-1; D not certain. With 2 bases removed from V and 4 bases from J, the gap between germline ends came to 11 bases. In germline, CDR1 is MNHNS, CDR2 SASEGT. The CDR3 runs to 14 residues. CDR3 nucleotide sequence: TGTGCCAGCAGTGAATTGGGTCCAGGCACTGAAGCTTTCTTT. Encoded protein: CASSELGPGTEAFF.

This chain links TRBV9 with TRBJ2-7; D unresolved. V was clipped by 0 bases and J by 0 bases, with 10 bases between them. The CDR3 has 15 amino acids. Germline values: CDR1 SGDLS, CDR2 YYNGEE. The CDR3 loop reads CASSVDGYSSYEQYF. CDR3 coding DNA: TGTGCCAGCAGCGTAGATGGTTACAGCTCCTACGAGCAGTACTTC.

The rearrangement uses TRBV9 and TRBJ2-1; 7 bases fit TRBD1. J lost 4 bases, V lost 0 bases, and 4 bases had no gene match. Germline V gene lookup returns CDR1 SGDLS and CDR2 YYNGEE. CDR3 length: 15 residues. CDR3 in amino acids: CASSVAGQTYNEQFF. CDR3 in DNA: TGTGCCAGCAGCGTAGCGGGACAGACGTACAATGAGCAGTTCTTC. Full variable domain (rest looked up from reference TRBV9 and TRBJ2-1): DSGVTQTPKHLITATGQRVTLRCSPRSGDLSVYWYQQSLDQGLQFLIQYYNGEERAKGNILERFSAQQFPDLHSELNLSSLELGDSALYFCASSVAGQTYNEQFFGPGTRLTVL.

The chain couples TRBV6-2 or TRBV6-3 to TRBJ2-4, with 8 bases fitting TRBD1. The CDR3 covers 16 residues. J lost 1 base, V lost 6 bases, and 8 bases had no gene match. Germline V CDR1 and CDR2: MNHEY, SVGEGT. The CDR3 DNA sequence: TGTGCCAGCAGCACTAGGACAGGGAAGGCCAAAAACATTCAGTACTTC. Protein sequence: CASSTRTGKAKNIQYF.